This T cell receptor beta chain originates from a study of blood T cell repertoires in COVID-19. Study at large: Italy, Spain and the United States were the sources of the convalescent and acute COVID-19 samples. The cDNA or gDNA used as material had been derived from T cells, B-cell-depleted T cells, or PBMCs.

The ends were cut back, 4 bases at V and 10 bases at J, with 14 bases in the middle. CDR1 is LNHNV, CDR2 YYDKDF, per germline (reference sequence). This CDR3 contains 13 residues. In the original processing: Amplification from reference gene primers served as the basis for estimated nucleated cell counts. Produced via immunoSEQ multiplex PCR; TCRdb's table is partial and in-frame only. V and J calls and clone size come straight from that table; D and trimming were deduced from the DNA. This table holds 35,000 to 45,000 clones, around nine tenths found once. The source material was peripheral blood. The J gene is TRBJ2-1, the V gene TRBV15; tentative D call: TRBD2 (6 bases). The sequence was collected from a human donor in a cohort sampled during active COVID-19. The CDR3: CATSINSGGEQFF. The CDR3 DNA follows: TGTGCCACCAGCATTAATAGCGGAGGCGAGCAGTTCTTC.